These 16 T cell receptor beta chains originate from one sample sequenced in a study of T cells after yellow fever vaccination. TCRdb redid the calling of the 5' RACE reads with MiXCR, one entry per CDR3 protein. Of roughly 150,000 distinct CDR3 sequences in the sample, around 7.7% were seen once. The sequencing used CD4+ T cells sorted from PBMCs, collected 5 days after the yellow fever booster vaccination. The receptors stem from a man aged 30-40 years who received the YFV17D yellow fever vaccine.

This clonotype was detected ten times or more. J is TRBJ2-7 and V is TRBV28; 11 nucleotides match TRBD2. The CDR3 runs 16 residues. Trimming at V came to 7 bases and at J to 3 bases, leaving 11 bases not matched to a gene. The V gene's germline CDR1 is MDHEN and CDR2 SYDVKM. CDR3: CASNIRGLAGGYEQYF. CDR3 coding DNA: TGTGCCAGCAACATTAGGGGGCTAGCGGGAGGCTACGAGCAGTACTTC.

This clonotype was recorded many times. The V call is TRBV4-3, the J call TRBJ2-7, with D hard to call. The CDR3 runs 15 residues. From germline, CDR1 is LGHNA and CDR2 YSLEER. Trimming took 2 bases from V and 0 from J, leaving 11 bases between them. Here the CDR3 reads CASSQRTGTSYEQYF. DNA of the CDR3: TGCGCCAGCAGCCAAAGGACGGGCACCTCCTACGAGCAGTACTTC.

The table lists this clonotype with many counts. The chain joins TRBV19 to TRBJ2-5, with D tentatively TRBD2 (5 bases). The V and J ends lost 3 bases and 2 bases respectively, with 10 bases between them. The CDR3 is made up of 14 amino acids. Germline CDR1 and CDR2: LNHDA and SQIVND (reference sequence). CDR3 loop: CASSIAGIQETQYF. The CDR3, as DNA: TGTGCCAGTAGTATCGCGGGTATACAAGAGACCCAGTACTTC.

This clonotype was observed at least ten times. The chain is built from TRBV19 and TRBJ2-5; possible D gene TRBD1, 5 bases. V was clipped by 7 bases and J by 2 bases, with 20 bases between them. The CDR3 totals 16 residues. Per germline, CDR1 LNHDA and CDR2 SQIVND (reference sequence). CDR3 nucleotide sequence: TGTGCCAGTAATAGAGGCGGCAGGGTGAGACAAGAGACCCAGTACTTC. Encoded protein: CASNRGGRVRQETQYF.

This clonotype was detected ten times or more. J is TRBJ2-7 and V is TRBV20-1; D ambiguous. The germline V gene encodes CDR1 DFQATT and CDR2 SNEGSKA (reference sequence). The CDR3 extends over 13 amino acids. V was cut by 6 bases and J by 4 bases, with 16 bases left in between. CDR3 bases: TGCAGTGCCACTGACGGACCCCAGTACGAGCAGTACTTC. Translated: CSATDGPQYEQYF.

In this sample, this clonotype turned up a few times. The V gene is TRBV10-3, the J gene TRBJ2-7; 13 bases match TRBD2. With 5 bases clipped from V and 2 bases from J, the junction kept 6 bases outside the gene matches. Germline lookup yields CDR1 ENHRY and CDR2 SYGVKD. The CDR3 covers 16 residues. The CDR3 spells CAISSPTSGRAYEQYF. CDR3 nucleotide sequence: TGTGCCATCAGTTCCCCAACTAGCGGGAGGGCCTACGAGCAGTACTTC.

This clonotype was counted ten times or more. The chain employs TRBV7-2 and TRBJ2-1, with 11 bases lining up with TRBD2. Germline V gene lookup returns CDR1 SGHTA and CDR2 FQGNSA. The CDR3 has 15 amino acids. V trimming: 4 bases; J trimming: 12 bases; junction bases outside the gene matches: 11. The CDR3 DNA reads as TGTGCCAGCAGCTCAACCGGGACTAGCGGAGGGGGGCAGTTCTTC. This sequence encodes CASSSTGTSGGGQFF. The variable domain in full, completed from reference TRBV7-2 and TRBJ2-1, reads GAGVSQSPSNKVTEKGKDVELRCDPISGHTALYWYRQSLGQGLEFLIYFQGNSAPDKSGLPSDRFSAERTGGSVSTLTIQRTQQEDSAVYLCASSSTGTSGGGQFFGPGTRLTVL.

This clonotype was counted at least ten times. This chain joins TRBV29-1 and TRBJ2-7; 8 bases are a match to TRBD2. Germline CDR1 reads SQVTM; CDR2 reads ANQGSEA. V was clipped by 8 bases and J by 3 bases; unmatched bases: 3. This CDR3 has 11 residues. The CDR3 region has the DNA TGCAGCACAACTAGCGGCTACGAGCAGTACTTC. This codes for CSTTSGYEQYF.

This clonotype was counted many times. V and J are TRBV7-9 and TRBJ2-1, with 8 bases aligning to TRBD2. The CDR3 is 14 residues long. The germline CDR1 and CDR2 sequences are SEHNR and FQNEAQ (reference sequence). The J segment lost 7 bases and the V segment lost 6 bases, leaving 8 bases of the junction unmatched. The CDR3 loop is CASSFQAGVNEQFF. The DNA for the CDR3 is TGTGCCAGCAGTTTCCAAGCGGGGGTGAATGAGCAGTTCTTC.

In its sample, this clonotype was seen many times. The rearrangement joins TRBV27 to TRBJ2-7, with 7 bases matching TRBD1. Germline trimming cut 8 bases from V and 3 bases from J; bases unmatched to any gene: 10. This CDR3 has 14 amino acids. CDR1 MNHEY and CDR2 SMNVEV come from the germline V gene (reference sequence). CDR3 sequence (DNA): TGTGCCAGCCGTAGAGGACAGGTATACTACGAGCAGTACTTC. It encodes CASRRGQVYYEQYF.

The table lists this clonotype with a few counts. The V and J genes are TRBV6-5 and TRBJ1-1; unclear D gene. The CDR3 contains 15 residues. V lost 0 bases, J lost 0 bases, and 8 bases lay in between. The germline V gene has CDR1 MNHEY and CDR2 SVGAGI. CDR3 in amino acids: CASSYSAGLNTEAFF. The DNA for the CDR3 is TGTGCCAGCAGTTACTCGGCAGGTTTGAACACTGAAGCTTTCTTT.

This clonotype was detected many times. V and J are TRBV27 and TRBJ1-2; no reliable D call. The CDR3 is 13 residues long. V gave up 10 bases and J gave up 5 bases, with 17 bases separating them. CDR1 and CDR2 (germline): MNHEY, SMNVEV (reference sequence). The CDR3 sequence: CATRAAPGYGYTF. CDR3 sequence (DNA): TGTGCCACCCGGGCCGCCCCGGGGTATGGCTACACCTTC.

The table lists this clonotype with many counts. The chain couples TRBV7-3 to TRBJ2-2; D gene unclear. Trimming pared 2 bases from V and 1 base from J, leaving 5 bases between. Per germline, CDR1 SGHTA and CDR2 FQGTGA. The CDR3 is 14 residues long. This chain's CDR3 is CASSLWENTGELFF. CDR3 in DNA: TGTGCCAGCAGCTTATGGGAGAACACCGGGGAGCTGTTTTTT.

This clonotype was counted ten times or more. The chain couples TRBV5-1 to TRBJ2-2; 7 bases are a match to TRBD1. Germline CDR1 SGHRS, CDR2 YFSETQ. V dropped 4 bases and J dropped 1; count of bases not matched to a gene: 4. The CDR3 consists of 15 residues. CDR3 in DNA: TGCGCCAGCAGCCCGGGACAGCGGAACACCGGGGAGCTGTTTTTT. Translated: CASSPGQRNTGELFF.

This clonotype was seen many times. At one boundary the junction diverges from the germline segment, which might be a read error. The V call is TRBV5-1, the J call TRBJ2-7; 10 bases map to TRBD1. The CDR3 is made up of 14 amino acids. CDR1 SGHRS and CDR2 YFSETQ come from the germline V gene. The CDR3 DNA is TGCGCCAGCAGTTTGGACAGGGGGGACCACGAGCAGTACTTC. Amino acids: CASSLDRGDHEQYF.

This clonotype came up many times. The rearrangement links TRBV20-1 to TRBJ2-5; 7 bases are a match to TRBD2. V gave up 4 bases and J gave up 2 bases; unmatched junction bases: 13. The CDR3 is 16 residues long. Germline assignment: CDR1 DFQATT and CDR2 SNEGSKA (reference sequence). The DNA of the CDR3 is TGCAGTGCTAATCTGAGCCTAGCGGCCGGGCAAGAGACCCAGTACTTC. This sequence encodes CSANLSLAAGQETQYF.